This is a list of T cell receptor beta chains from one sample in a study of blood T cell repertoires in COVID-19. Some clones are missing from TCRdb's copy, which holds only in-frame ones; the method was immunoSEQ multiplex PCR. The repertoire holds roughly 360,000 clones, over 65% seen once, with around 1% in the top ten. Sequenced input: peripheral blood. Receptors originate from a human donor with acute or convalescent COVID-19. The donor label of this sample is uncertain. CDR3s leave out the opening cysteine and the closing phenylalanine or tryptophan. The size of a clone is reported for some rows only, either as once, few or many, or as a class for expanded clones.

j_call clone_size v_call cdr3_aa
TRBJ2-1 - TRBV5-1 ASSGGRGPAGGPDEQF
TRBJ2-7 few TRBV5-4 ASSGGQVSSYEQY
TRBJ1-6 - TRBV3-1/TRBV3-2 ASSQAGTGVNSPLH
TRBJ2-3 - TRBV7-9 ASSHGQLTDTQY
TRBJ2-1 - TRBV10-3 AIRDATGEANNEQF
TRBJ2-5 - TRBV11-2 ASSRDRGETQY
TRBJ1-2 - TRBV2 ASRGGQTNYGYT
TRBJ2-1 - TRBV5-4 ASSFPQSLLTGYNEQF
TRBJ2-3 - TRBV5-6 ASSFWGGLSTDTQY
TRBJ2-7 - TRBV6-6 ASRGQGQLYEQY
TRBJ2-7 - TRBV7-9 ASSFITNYEQY
TRBJ2-2 - TRBV5-1 ASPGKTGELF
TRBJ2-5 - TRBV4-1 ASSQALNPRETQY
TRBJ1-4 - TRBV19 ASRWGSTTTNEKLF
TRBJ1-1 - TRBV5-1 ASSLVVGGNTEAF
TRBJ1-1 - TRBV28 ASSWVNRALGAF
TRBJ1-1 few TRBV5-6 ASSRTGFEAF
TRBJ2-5 - TRBV11-1 ASSFGYQETQY
TRBJ2-7 - TRBV28 ASSLLGAPYEQY
TRBJ1-6 - TRBV28 ASKSGGHNSPLH
TRBJ2-5 - TRBV15 ATSLEGIQETQY
TRBJ1-1 - TRBV12-3/TRBV12-4 ASTRRGTEAF
TRBJ1-5 - TRBV6-1 ASSDWGQLSLNSNQPQH
TRBJ1-2 - TRBV7-9 ASSGQGHGYT
TRBJ1-2 - TRBV5-1 ASSPRARQEADGYT
TRBJ2-6 - TRBV29-1 SVMTDINSGANVLT
TRBJ2-1 - TRBV7-9 ASSLPGEQF
TRBJ2-7 - TRBV2 ASTDISGYSYEQY
TRBJ1-5 - TRBV4-1 ASSLGGEGSNQPQH
TRBJ2-2 - TRBV2 ASRGAGELF
TRBJ2-7 - TRBV11-1 ASSFLPGLAGVEQY
TRBJ2-5 - TRBV11-1 ASKATAQETQY
TRBJ1-2 few TRBV5-1 ASSYETRNGYT
TRBJ1-5 once TRBV7-9 ASSPDRMVQPQH
TRBJ1-6 - TRBV28 ASSSTGFAISSPLH
TRBJ1-2 - TRBV15 ATSRDRGTGKGHGYT
TRBJ1-2 once TRBV3-1/TRBV3-2 ASSQGGNSYT
TRBJ1-1 few TRBV4-1 ASSQSTGGYTEAF
TRBJ1-1 - TRBV6-5 ASSYERRSMNTEAF
TRBJ2-1 - TRBV3-1/TRBV3-2 ASSQVLRANEQF
TRBJ1-1 - TRBV29-1 SAGTGRKEAF
TRBJ2-2 - TRBV5-5 ASSFGTSGGRTGELF
TRBJ1-4 - TRBV27 ASSLKQGTGGRGTEKLF